The rows below give T cell receptor beta chains drawn from one sample of a study of T cell changes during pregnancy in multiple sclerosis. Profiling relied on immunoSEQ multiplex PCR, and the TCRdb table lists in-frame clones only, not all of them. The repertoire holds 55,000 to 75,000 clones, with about 91% as singletons. This specimen was peripheral blood, taken after pregnancy. These receptor sequences come from a female donor with multiple sclerosis, enrolled in a pregnancy study. Both conserved end residues are part of each CDR3. Each record gives: CDR3 length, V gene, CDR3 protein.

15,TRBV6-1,CASSGGDSSYNEQFF
15,TRBV28,CASSGAENMNTEAFF
15,TRBV7-2,CASSLEGGSGNTIYF
14,TRBV6-5,CASSSRVNNQPQHF
15,TRBV7-2,CASSLLAEGTDTQYF
14,TRBV9,CASSTIGGTGELFF
18,TRBV2,CASRTDRGINSGANVLTF
14,TRBV6-1,CASPKGQANTEAFF
15,TRBV7-6,CASGQTVANTGELFF
14,TRBV18,CASSPGVESYEQYF
18,TRBV4-3,CASSQDVGLQGGAPEQYF
17,TRBV27,CASSDKGQGNGYNEQFF
13,TRBV30,CAWHLGRAEKLFF
17,TRBV6-1,CASSEPKTGAGNQPQHF
12,TRBV5-4,CASSPRRGRKHF
13,TRBV5-4,CASRREYTGELFF
15,TRBV27,CASSSDRGGTDTQYF
15,TRBV5-1,CASSSGGGGEETQYF
13,TRBV28,CASKGQGRETQYF
11,TRBV30,CAWSPQNTIYF
16,TRBV19,CASSIDQEGMNTEAFF
14,TRBV28,CASSSPDYLYEQYF
19,TRBV30,CAWSFRLAGGPASYNEQFF
16,TRBV7-3,CASSLIGRAGANVLTF
12,TRBV30,CAWSGGRYGYTF
17,TRBV5-1,CASSHNARTVPPYEQYF
17,TRBV18,CASSPVGQGTANYGYTF
17,TRBV5-1,CASSATTSGDLYNEQFF
15,TRBV6-5,CASSSWTGGLYEQYF
15,TRBV5-1,CASSTGGAGRNIQYF
17,TRBV14,CASSLRTSGRFSYEQYF
14,TRBV12-5,CASGLGGGYNEQFF
17,TRBV4-1,CASSQLLGGGGNEKLFF
15,TRBV7-2,CASSLASDIHQPQHF
15,TRBV10-3,CASVPTGVSGNTIYF
14,TRBV7-9,CASSLGQMNTEAFF
17,TRBV23-1,CASSQSILAGCTDTQYF
12,TRBV2,CASWGVVDTQYF
15,TRBV27,CASSSRGPAGQPQHF
14,TRBV2,CASRGGSSNQPQHF
18,TRBV4-2,CASSQTPLRGGGKETQYF
14,TRBV7-9,CASSSLEANYGYTF
12,TRBV9,CASSLGGNLQYF
15,TRBV6-4,CASSDSEGGADTQYF
14,TRBV7-2,CASSLDRGGEKLFF
13,TRBV5-6,CASSLGGPYEQYF